These 17 T cell receptor beta chains share one sample of origin, sequenced in a study of shared clonotypes between healthy human individuals (dated by TCRdb to 2018 to 2021). Libraries were prepared through the immunoSEQ multiplex PCR assay. TCRdb took over this immuneACCESS table, retaining in-frame rearrangements with V and J assigned. Such tables are incomplete; in checked studies, under half of the missing clones stem from an unresolved V gene, and the remainder is unexplained. The table for this sample lists hundreds of thousands of clones; 90% to 96% of them were counted only once. The top ten constitute 0.055% to 0.075% of the sample. Specimen: naive CD4+ T cells sorted from blood. This specimen's cell subset or site label, interpreted: CD45RA+ positively selected. These receptors originate from a woman younger than 45 in good health.

The chain joins TRBV19 to TRBJ2-1, with 8 bases aligning to TRBD1. J lost 7 bases, V lost 6 bases, and 8 bases had no gene match. Germline V gene sequence: CDR1 LNHDA, CDR2 SQIVND (reference sequence). The CDR3 consists of 14 residues. For the CDR3, the DNA is TGTGCCAGTAGCCAGGACAGGGAGAGGAATGAGCAGTTCTTC. The encoded protein is CASSQDRERNEQFF.

This clone was seen a single time. CDR3 coding DNA: TGTGCCAGCACCCAGGGCATCTCTGATGGCTACACCTTC. Amino acids: CASTQGISDGYTF. The gene calls are TRBV5-4 and TRBJ1-2; weak D call: TRBD1 (5 bases). V lost 6 bases, J lost 6 bases, and 15 bases lay in between. The germline CDR1 and CDR2 sequences are SGHNT and YYREEE (reference sequence). This CDR3 region has 13 residues.

The genes are TRBV18 and TRBJ1-5; TRBD1 aligns across 12 bases. This CDR3 has 18 amino acids. Germline-derived CDR1 and CDR2 are KGHSH and LQKENI. The trim removed 6 bases at V and 0 bases at J, leaving 9 bases unmatched. The CDR3 region has the DNA TGTGCCAGCTCCCCGGGACAGGGGGCGATGAATAGCAATCAGCCCCAGCATTTT. Translation: CASSPGQGAMNSNQPQHF.

This chain uses TRBV28 with TRBJ1-2; 9 nucleotides match TRBD1. The CDR3 extends over 13 amino acids. With V trimmed by 6 bases and J by 12 bases, 11 bases remained unmatched. Germline V lookup: CDR1 MDHEN, CDR2 SYDVKM. CDR3 DNA sequence: TGTGCCAGCAGCCGGCCTCCGGGACAGGGTCACACCTTC. Its translation is CASSRPPGQGHTF.

On this clone itself: Other DNA sequences in this sample translate to the same CDR3. V and J are TRBV28 and TRBJ2-6; no clear D. This CDR3 is built from 14 residues. The germline V and J ends were trimmed by 2 bases and 0 bases, with 2 bases remaining between them. Germline V CDR1 and CDR2: MDHEN, SYDVKM. The CDR3 sequence is CASSLHSGANVLTF. The CDR3 DNA is TGTGCCAGCAGTTTACACTCTGGGGCCAACGTCCTGACTTTC.

The chain is built from TRBV5-1 and TRBJ1-1, with a weak D call TRBD1 (6 bases). The germline V gene encodes CDR1 SGHRS and CDR2 YFSETQ. CDR3 length equals 14 residues. V lost 6 bases and J 7 bases, leaving 19 bases between the germline ends. The CDR3: CASKLGGRGVEAFF. Written as DNA, the CDR3 is TGCGCCAGCAAGCTGGGTGGAAGGGGGGTTGAAGCTTTCTTT. The entire variable domain, with the rest obtained from reference TRBV5-1 and TRBJ1-1, is as follows: KAGVTQTPRYLIKTRGQQVTLSCSPISGHRSVSWYQQTPGQGLQFLFEYFSETQRNKGNFPGRFSGRQFSNSRSEMNVSTLELGDSALYLCASKLGGRGVEAFFGQGTRLTVV.

The V and J genes are TRBV6-5 and TRBJ2-6; a possible D gene is TRBD1 (5 bases). This CDR3 comprises 15 residues. The germline V and J ends were trimmed by 4 bases and 0 bases, with 7 bases remaining between them. Germline V gene data show CDR1 as MNHEY and CDR2 as SVGAGI. This chain's CDR3 is CASSFDSSGANVLTF. The DNA for the CDR3 is TGTGCCAGCAGTTTTGACAGCTCTGGGGCCAACGTCCTGACTTTC.

The chain combines TRBV27 with TRBJ2-2; TRBD2 agrees at 7 bases. Germline lookup yields CDR1 MNHEY and CDR2 SMNVEV (reference sequence). The CDR3 totals 15 residues. V trimming: 3 bases; J trimming: 4 bases; junction bases outside the gene matches: 5. Written as DNA, the CDR3 is TGTGCCAGCAGTTTTCGACTAGCTCGCACCGGGGAGCTGTTTTTT. It yields the protein CASSFRLARTGELFF.

The chain carries TRBV7-9 and TRBJ1-3, with 8 bases identical to TRBD1. Per germline, CDR1 SEHNR and CDR2 FQNEAQ (reference sequence). This CDR3 contains 17 residues. The J segment lost 0 bases and the V segment lost 5 bases, leaving 9 bases of the junction unmatched. In DNA form, the CDR3 reads TGTGCCAGCAGCCTACCTCTTGACAGGGGCTCTGGAAACACCATATATTTT. It codes for CASSLPLDRGSGNTIYF.

The genes are TRBV29-1 and TRBJ2-7; the D call may be TRBD1 or TRBD2 (5 bases each). Germline V CDR1 and CDR2: SQVTM, ANQGSEA. V lost 0 bases and J 5 bases, leaving 17 bases between the germline ends. The CDR3 runs to 15 residues. CDR3 nucleotides: TGCAGCGTTGAAGATCTTTATCAGGGAGCCCACGAGCAGTACTTC. The encoded protein is CSVEDLYQGAHEQYF.

This chain connects TRBV2 to TRBJ2-6; D is possibly TRBD2 (7 bases). Trimming pared 6 bases from V and 4 bases from J, leaving 28 bases between. Germline V gene data show CDR1 as SNHLY and CDR2 as FYNNEI. The CDR3 is 20 amino acids. As DNA, the CDR3 is TGTGCCAGCAGGTCGAGGGGGGGGACCTCATACCATTTAGGGGCCAACGTCCTGACTTTC. It translates to CASRSRGGTSYHLGANVLTF.

V gene TRBV2 combines with J gene TRBJ2-7, with 9 positions matching TRBD1. The CDR3 has 14 amino acids. Germline assignment: CDR1 SNHLY and CDR2 FYNNEI. The junction had 3 bases not matched to a gene; V was cut back by 1 base and J by 5 bases. In nucleotides, the CDR3 is TGTGCCAGCAGTGAAGTGGACAGGGGTAACGAGCAGTACTTC. It is translated as CASSEVDRGNEQYF.

This chain links TRBV11-2 with TRBJ1-5; D is undetermined. The germline gives CDR1 SGHAT, CDR2 FQNNGV. The ends were cut back, 0 bases at V and 6 bases at J, with 6 bases in the middle. The CDR3 is made up of 13 amino acids. The CDR3 nucleotides read TGTGCCAGCAGCTTAGATGTGAGTCAGCCCCAGCATTTT. Residues: CASSLDVSQPQHF.

The CDR3 DNA reads as TGTGCCTGGATGGCGACTAGCGGGAGGCCTTTTTCAGAGACCCAGTACTTC. Translation gives CAWMATSGRPFSETQYF. V gene TRBV30 combines with J gene TRBJ2-5; 13 positions match TRBD2. Germline V gives CDR1 GTSNPN, CDR2 SVGIG (reference sequence). The CDR3 totals 17 residues. J gave up 4 bases and V 4 bases, and 12 bases lay outside the gene matches. The complete variable domain, with remaining parts taken from reference TRBV30 and TRBJ2-5, reads SQTIHQWPATLVQPVGSPLSLECTVEGTSNPNLYWYRQAAGRGLQLLFYSVGIGQISSEVPQNLSASRPQDRQFILSSKKLLLSDSGFYLCAWMATSGRPFSETQYFGPGTRLLVL.

On this clone itself: Other DNA variants within this sample encode the same CDR3. The chain carries TRBV18 and TRBJ2-6; no clear D. The V gene lost 6 bases and the J gene lost 2 bases, with 5 bases spanning the gap. The CDR3 has 13 residues. Per the germline V gene, CDR1 is KGHSH and CDR2 is LQKENI. DNA for the CDR3: TGTGCCAGCTCTCCTACTGGGGCCAACGTCCTGACTTTC. It codes for CASSPTGANVLTF.

This clone appeared once. The V call is TRBV18, the J call TRBJ2-1, with D perhaps assigned TRBD1 or TRBD2 (5 bases each). This CDR3 comprises 21 residues. The germline V gene has CDR1 KGHSH and CDR2 LQKENI. V lost 4 bases and J lost 5, with 33 bases in between. Here the CDR3 DNA reads TGTGCCAGCTCACGGCCGGGTGGGGGTTTCCGGATTGATCGTTACGACAATGAGCAGTTCTTC. This translates into CASSRPGGGFRIDRYDNEQFF.

J is TRBJ2-5 and V is TRBV28; D not resolved. Trimming stripped 3 bases from V and 2 bases from J, with 7 bases between. Germline CDR1 reads MDHEN; CDR2 reads SYDVKM. The CDR3 spans 13 residues. The CDR3 reads CASSFPGQETQYF. The CDR3, as DNA: TGTGCCAGCAGTTTCCCCGGTCAAGAGACCCAGTACTTC.